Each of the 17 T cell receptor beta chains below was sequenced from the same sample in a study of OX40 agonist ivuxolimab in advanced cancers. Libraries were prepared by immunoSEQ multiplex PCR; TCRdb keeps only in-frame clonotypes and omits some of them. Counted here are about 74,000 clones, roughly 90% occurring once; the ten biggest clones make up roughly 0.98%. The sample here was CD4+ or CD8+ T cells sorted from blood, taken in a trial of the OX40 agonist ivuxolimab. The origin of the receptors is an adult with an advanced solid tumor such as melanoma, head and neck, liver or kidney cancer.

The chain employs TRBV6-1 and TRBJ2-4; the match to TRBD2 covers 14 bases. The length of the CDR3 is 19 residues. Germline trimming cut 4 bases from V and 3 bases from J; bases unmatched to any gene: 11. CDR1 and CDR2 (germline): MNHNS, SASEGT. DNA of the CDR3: TGTGCCAGCAGTGCGCCCGGGACTAGCGGGAGATGGGACAAAAACATTCAGTACTTC. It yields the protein CASSAPGTSGRWDKNIQYF.

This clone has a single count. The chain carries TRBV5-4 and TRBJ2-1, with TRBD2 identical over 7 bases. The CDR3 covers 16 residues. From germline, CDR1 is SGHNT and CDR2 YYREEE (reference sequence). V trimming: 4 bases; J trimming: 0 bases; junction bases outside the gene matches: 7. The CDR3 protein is CASSPSGFSSYNEQFF. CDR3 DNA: TGTGCCAGCAGCCCTAGCGGTTTCAGCTCCTACAATGAGCAGTTCTTC.

The CDR3 DNA reads as TGCAGTGCTAGAGTCCCCAATGGCTACACCTTC. It translates to CSARVPNGYTF. The chain carries TRBV20-1 and TRBJ1-2; D is undetermined. This CDR3 region has 11 residues. V was shortened by 1 base and J by 6 bases, with 6 bases between the two germline ends. Germline assignment: CDR1 DFQATT and CDR2 SNEGSKA (reference sequence).

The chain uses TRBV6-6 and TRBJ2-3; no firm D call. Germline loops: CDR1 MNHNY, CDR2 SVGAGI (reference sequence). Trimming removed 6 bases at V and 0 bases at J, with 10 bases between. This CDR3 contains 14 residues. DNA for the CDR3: TGTGCCAGCAGCCCAGTATCTAGCACAGATACGCAGTATTTT. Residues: CASSPVSSTDTQYF.

Here the CDR3 reads CASSSTRGSYEQYF. The CDR3 DNA sequence: TGTGCCAGCAGTTCCACAAGGGGATCCTACGAGCAGTACTTC. The chain has TRBV28 and TRBJ2-7; possible D gene TRBD1, 5 bases. This CDR3 has 14 residues. The germline V and J ends were trimmed by 4 bases and 1 base, with 11 bases remaining between them. Germline values: CDR1 MDHEN, CDR2 SYDVKM.

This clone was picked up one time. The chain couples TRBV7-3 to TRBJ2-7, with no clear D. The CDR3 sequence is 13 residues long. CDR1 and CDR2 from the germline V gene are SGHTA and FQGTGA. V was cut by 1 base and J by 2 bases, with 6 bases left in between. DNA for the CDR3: TGTGCCAGCAGCTTAAACCGGGCCTACGAGCAGTACTTC. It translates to CASSLNRAYEQYF.

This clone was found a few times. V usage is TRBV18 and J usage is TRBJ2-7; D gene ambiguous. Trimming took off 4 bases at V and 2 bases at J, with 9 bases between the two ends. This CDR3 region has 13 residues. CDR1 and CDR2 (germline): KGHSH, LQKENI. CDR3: CASSLDITYEQYF. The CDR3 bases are TGTGCCAGCTCACTCGACATCACCTACGAGCAGTACTTC.

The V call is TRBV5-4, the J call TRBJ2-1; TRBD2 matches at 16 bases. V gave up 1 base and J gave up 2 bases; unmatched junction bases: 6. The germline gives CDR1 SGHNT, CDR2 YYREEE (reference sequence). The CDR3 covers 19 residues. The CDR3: CASSLPGLAGGPPYNEQFF. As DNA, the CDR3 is TGTGCCAGCAGCTTGCCGGGACTAGCGGGAGGGCCACCCTACAATGAGCAGTTCTTC.

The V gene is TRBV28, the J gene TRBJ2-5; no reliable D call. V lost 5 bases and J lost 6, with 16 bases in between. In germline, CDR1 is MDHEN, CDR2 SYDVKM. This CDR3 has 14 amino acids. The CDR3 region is CASSPRTGPQTQYF. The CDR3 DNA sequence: TGTGCCAGCAGTCCTCGGACCGGACCGCAGACCCAGTACTTC.

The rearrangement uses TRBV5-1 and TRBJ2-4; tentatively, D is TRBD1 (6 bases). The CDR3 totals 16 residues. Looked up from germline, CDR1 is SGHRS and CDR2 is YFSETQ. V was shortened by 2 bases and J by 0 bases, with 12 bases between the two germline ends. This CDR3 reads CASSLLQGSAKNIQYF. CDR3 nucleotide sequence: TGCGCCAGCAGCTTACTACAGGGATCAGCCAAAAACATTCAGTACTTC.

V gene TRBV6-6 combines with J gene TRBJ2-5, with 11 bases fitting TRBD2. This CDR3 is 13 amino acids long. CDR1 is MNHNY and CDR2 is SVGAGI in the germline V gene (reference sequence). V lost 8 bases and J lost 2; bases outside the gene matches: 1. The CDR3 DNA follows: TGTGCCAGCGGGACTAGCGGACAAGAGACCCAGTACTTC. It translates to CASGTSGQETQYF.

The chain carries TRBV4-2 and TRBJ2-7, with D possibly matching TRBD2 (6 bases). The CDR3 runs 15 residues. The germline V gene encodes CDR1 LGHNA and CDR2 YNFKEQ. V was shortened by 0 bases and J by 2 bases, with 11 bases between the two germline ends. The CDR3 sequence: CASSQEPGETYEQYF. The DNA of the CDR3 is TGTGCCAGCAGCCAAGAACCGGGAGAAACCTACGAGCAGTACTTC.

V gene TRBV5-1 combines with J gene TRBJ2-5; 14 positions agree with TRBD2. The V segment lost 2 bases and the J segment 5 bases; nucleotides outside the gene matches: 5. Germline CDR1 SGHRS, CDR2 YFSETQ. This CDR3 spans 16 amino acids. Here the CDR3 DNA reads TGCGCCAGCAGCTTAATGGGACTAGCGGGAGTGGAGACCCAGTACTTC. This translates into CASSLMGLAGVETQYF.

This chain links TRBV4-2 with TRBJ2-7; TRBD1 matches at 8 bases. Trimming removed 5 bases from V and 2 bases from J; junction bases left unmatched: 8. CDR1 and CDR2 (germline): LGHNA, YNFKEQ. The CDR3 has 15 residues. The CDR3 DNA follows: TGTGCCAGCAGCAGCCGACAGGGGCCCACCTACGAGCAGTACTTC. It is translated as CASSSRQGPTYEQYF.

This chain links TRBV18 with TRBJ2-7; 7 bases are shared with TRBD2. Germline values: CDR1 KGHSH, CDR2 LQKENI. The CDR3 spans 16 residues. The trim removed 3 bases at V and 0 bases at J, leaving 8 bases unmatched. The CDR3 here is CASSPPGGSLSYEQYF. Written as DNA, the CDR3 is TGTGCCAGCTCACCTCCAGGCGGGAGTCTCTCCTACGAGCAGTACTTC.

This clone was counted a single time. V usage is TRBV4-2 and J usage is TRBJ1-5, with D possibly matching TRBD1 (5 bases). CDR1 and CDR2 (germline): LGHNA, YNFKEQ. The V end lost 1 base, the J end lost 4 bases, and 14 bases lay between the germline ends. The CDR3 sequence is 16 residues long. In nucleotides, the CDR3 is TGTGCCAGCAGCCAAGGGCGGGGCCGGGATAATCAGCCCCAGCATTTT. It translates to CASSQGRGRDNQPQHF.

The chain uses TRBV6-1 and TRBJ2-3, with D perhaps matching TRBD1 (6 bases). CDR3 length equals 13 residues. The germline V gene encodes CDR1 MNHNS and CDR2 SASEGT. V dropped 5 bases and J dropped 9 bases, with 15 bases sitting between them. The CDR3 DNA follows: TGTGCCAGCAGTAGCCGGGACATACCCACGCAGTATTTT. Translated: CASSSRDIPTQYF.